The 27 T cell receptor beta chains reported below all come from one sample, sequenced in a study of OX40 agonist ivuxolimab in advanced cancers. Data came from immunoSEQ multiplex PCR; TCRdb stores just in-frame clones and leaves some out. In the table there are tens of thousands of clones, approximately 81% of which are singletons. The specimen comprised CD4+ or CD8+ T cells sorted from blood, sampled in a trial of the OX40 agonist ivuxolimab. These receptors all come from an adult with an advanced solid tumor such as melanoma, head and neck, liver or kidney cancer.

Here the CDR3 DNA reads TGTGCCAGCAGACAGGCAAAGCCCCTCACTTACGAGCAGTACTTC. Its protein product is CASRQAKPLTYEQYF. The chain recombines TRBV2 with TRBJ2-7; possible D gene TRBD1, 5 bases. In germline, CDR1 is SNHLY, CDR2 FYNNEI. This CDR3 has 15 residues. Trimming pared 6 bases from V and 4 bases from J, leaving 19 bases between. The complete variable domain, with remaining parts taken from reference TRBV2 and TRBJ2-7, reads EPEVTQTPSHQVTQMGQEVILRCVPISNHLYFYWYRQILGQKVEFLVSFYNNEISEKSEIFDDQFSVERPDGSNFTLKIRSTKLEDSAMYFCASRQAKPLTYEQYFGPGTRLTVT.

This chain joins TRBV28 and TRBJ2-7; 11 bases fit TRBD2. The germline V gene encodes CDR1 MDHEN and CDR2 SYDVKM. V shed 6 bases and J 4 bases; nucleotides not matched to a gene: 5. This CDR3 contains 14 residues. For the CDR3, the DNA is TGTGCCAGCAGCCCCCTAGCGGGAGGATACGAGCAGTACTTC. This codes for CASSPLAGGYEQYF.

This clone was detected only once. This chain connects TRBV28 to TRBJ2-1; D might be TRBD2 (6 bases). The CDR3 has 14 residues. The ends were cut back, 2 bases at V and 7 bases at J, with 12 bases in the middle. Germline V gene sequence: CDR1 MDHEN, CDR2 SYDVKM. The CDR3 nucleotides are TGTGCCAGCAGTTTAGGAGGGAAGTCGAATGAGCAGTTCTTC. Protein sequence: CASSLGGKSNEQFF.

This clone has only a few counts. The chain has TRBV5-4 and TRBJ1-3; a possible D gene is TRBD1 (5 bases). Germline CDR1 is SGHNT and CDR2 is YYREEE (reference sequence). V was clipped by 5 bases and J by 4 bases, with 10 bases between them. This CDR3 region has 13 residues. CDR3 sequence: CASRPGLGNTIYF. DNA for the CDR3: TGTGCCAGCAGGCCAGGGCTCGGAAACACCATATATTTT.

The J gene is TRBJ2-5, the V gene TRBV2, with D possibly being TRBD2 (6 bases). Germline CDR1 is SNHLY and CDR2 is FYNNEI. This CDR3 contains 15 residues. V lost 7 bases, J lost 4 bases, and 19 bases lay in between. The CDR3 here is CASTSLGLGGETQYF. The CDR3 DNA follows: TGTGCCAGCACCTCCTTGGGGTTGGGAGGAGAGACCCAGTACTTC.

V is TRBV7-9 and J is TRBJ2-7, with no clear D. The germline CDR1 and CDR2 sequences are SEHNR and FQNEAQ (reference sequence). This CDR3 comprises 11 residues. The V end lost 5 bases, the J end lost 3 bases, and 5 bases lay between the germline ends. For the CDR3, the DNA is TGTGCCAGCAGCGTTTTCTACGAGCAGTACTTC. It translates to CASSVFYEQYF.

The count of this clone is one. The J gene is TRBJ2-3, the V gene TRBV7-2; weak D call: TRBD1 (6 bases). Trimming took off 5 bases at V and 0 bases at J, with 9 bases between the two ends. Germline CDR1 reads SGHTA; CDR2 reads FQGNSA. CDR3 size: 14 residues. CDR3 in DNA: TGTGCCAGCAGCCCTGGACAGAGCACAGATACGCAGTATTTT. Translation gives CASSPGQSTDTQYF.

This clone is categorized as medium-sized. The rearrangement links TRBV9 to TRBJ1-3, with TRBD1 identical over 7 bases. J gave up 6 bases and V 2 bases, and 5 bases lay outside the gene matches. The CDR3 consists of 14 residues. Germline CDR1 and CDR2: SGDLS and YYNGEE. Here the CDR3 DNA reads TGTGCCAGCAGCGTGACAGGGAGGGAAAACACCATATATTTT. Translation: CASSVTGRENTIYF.

This clone showed up just once. The junction departs from germline at one end; a sequencing error may be responsible. The V gene is TRBV7-9, the J gene TRBJ2-6; tentative D call: TRBD1 (5 bases). This CDR3 has 14 amino acids. Germline V gene lookup returns CDR1 SEHNR and CDR2 FQNEAQ (reference sequence). CDR3 in DNA: TGTGCCAGCAGTTTAGGGGCAGGGGCCAACGTCCTGACTTTC. This translates into CASSLGAGANVLTF. Full variable domain (outside the CDR3, taken from reference TRBV7-9 and TRBJ2-6): DTGVSQNPRHKITKRGQNVTFRCDPISEHNRLYWYRQTLGQGPEFLTYFQNEAQLEKSRLLSDRFSAERPKGSFSTLEIQRTEQGDSAMYLCASSLGAGANVLTFGAGSRLTVL.

The chain employs TRBV6-5 and TRBJ2-5, with TRBD2 matching over 12 bases. Trimming took 5 bases from V and 5 from J; bases not matched to a gene: 6. Per germline, CDR1 MNHEY and CDR2 SVGAGI. There are 15 residues in the CDR3. CDR3 DNA sequence: TGTGCCAGCAGTGCAGGACTAGCGGGATTGGAGACCCAGTACTTC. Protein sequence: CASSAGLAGLETQYF.

This rearrangement joins TRBV10-3 to TRBJ2-2; TRBD2 aligns across 13 bases. CDR1 ENHRY and CDR2 SYGVKD come from the germline V gene. The CDR3 loop spans 16 amino acids. Trimming took 8 bases from V and 0 from J; bases not matched to a gene: 3. CDR3 region: CAIGTSGISNTGELFF. Here the CDR3 DNA reads TGTGCCATCGGGACTAGCGGGATATCGAACACCGGGGAGCTGTTTTTT.

This clone was counted only a few times. This chain uses TRBV6-6 with TRBJ2-3; TRBD1 matches 9 bases. Trimming removed 10 bases from V and 4 bases from J; junction bases left unmatched: 12. CDR3 size: 15 residues. Germline CDR1 and CDR2: MNHNY and SVGAGI (reference sequence). This CDR3 reads CATKWGTGLSDTQYF. For the CDR3, the DNA is TGTGCCACTAAGTGGGGGACAGGGTTATCAGATACGCAGTATTTT.

This chain joins TRBV2 and TRBJ2-5, with D possibly being TRBD2 (5 bases). CDR3 length: 11 amino acids. Trimming stripped 7 bases from V and 9 bases from J, with 12 bases between. Germline V gives CDR1 SNHLY, CDR2 FYNNEI. This CDR3 is CASKEPGSQYF. The CDR3 region has the DNA TGTGCCAGCAAGGAGCCGGGGTCCCAGTACTTC.

The chain uses TRBV5-1 and TRBJ2-5, with 7 bases matching TRBD1. The germline gives CDR1 SGHRS, CDR2 YFSETQ. Trimming took 4 bases from V and 3 from J; bases not matched to a gene: 3. The CDR3 contains 13 residues. This CDR3 is CASSRTGEETQYF. CDR3 DNA sequence: TGCGCCAGCAGCCGGACAGGAGAAGAGACCCAGTACTTC.

The gene calls are TRBV4-2 and TRBJ1-2, with 7 nucleotides matching TRBD1. The CDR3 loop spans 19 amino acids. Germline lookup yields CDR1 LGHNA and CDR2 YNFKEQ. V trimming: 4 bases; J trimming: 2 bases; junction bases outside the gene matches: 19. The CDR3 spells CASSPPKLDYRGANYGYTF. CDR3 DNA sequence: TGTGCCAGCAGCCCCCCAAAATTGGACTACAGGGGCGCAAACTATGGCTACACCTTC.

A word on this clone: At one end, the junction sequence differs from germline, possibly due to a read error. V and J are TRBV6-4 and TRBJ2-3; D ambiguous. The CDR3 extends over 15 amino acids. Germline CDR1 is MRHNA and CDR2 is SNTAGT. CDR3 nucleotides: TGTGCCAGCAGTTACTCGTCGGCATACACAGATACGCAGTATTTT. It encodes CASSYSSAYTDTQYF.

The chain joins TRBV10-2 to TRBJ2-3; D gene unclear. Looked up from germline, CDR1 is WSHSY and CDR2 is SAAADI. Between the trimmed V and J ends, which lost 4 bases and 2 bases, there was a span of 4 bases. The CDR3 loop spans 12 amino acids. The CDR3 reads CASSVDTDTQYF. CDR3 DNA: TGCGCCAGCAGTGTTGACACAGATACGCAGTATTTT.

V is TRBV15 and J is TRBJ1-5; D not resolved. Germline values: CDR1 LNHNV, CDR2 YYDKDF (reference sequence). The ends were cut back, 0 bases at V and 4 bases at J, with 19 bases in the middle. The CDR3 is 18 amino acids. This CDR3 reads CATSRDLGWEVANQPQHF. CDR3 DNA sequence: TGTGCCACCAGCAGAGATTTAGGATGGGAAGTGGCAAATCAGCCCCAGCATTTT. Drawing the rest from reference TRBV15 and TRBJ1-5, the complete variable domain is DAMVIQNPRYQVTQFGKPVTLSCSQTLNHNVMYWYQQKSSQAPKLLFHYYDKDFNNEADTPDNFQSRRPNTSFCFLDIRSPGLGDTAMYLCATSRDLGWEVANQPQHFGDGTRLSIL.

This clone was seen just once. The gene calls are TRBV19 and TRBJ2-3; no reliable D call. V lost 5 bases and J lost 4, with 10 bases in between. The CDR3 is 13 residues long. The germline V gene encodes CDR1 LNHDA and CDR2 SQIVND (reference sequence). The CDR3, as DNA: TGTGCCAGTAGTCCCCATAAGGCAGATACGCAGTATTTT. Its protein product is CASSPHKADTQYF.

The gene calls are TRBV27 and TRBJ2-5, with a possible D match to TRBD1 (5 bases). V dropped 6 bases and J dropped 6 bases, with 20 bases sitting between them. Per the germline V gene, CDR1 is MNHEY and CDR2 is SMNVEV (reference sequence). This CDR3 has 15 amino acids. The CDR3 protein is CASSPVGVGEQTQYF. CDR3 DNA: TGTGCCAGCAGCCCCGTCGGTGTAGGGGAACAGACCCAGTACTTC.

The DNA for the CDR3 is TGCGCCAGCGCTACTGTGAACTACGAGCAGTACTTC. Translated, it gives CASATVNYEQYF. The chain couples TRBV5-1 to TRBJ2-7; D not certain. Germline V gene sequence: CDR1 SGHRS, CDR2 YFSETQ. The V end was cut by 7 bases, the J end by 3 bases, with 11 bases between. The CDR3 runs 12 residues.

The rearrangement joins TRBV7-8 to TRBJ1-3; D call uncertain. The germline gives CDR1 SGHVS, CDR2 FQNEAQ. Between the trimmed V and J ends, which lost 0 bases and 2 bases, there was a span of 11 bases. This CDR3 comprises 16 residues. CDR3 nucleotides: TGTGCCAGCAGCTTAGCATCCTACGCTGCTGGAAACACCATATATTTT. Residues: CASSLASYAAGNTIYF.

The chain carries TRBV30 and TRBJ2-5, with 10 positions matching TRBD1. This CDR3 region has 14 residues. After removal of 4 bases from V and 5 bases from J, the junction contained 7 bases not matched to a gene. Germline lookup yields CDR1 GTSNPN and CDR2 SVGIG (reference sequence). In nucleotides, the CDR3 is TGTGCCTGGAATATGGGACAGGGGACGGAGACCCAGTACTTC. It codes for CAWNMGQGTETQYF.

A few counts support this clone. The genes are TRBV4-2 and TRBJ2-1; a possible D gene is TRBD2 (6 bases). Looked up from germline, CDR1 is LGHNA and CDR2 is YNFKEQ. This CDR3 has 17 amino acids. Trimming shortened V by 0 bases and J by 1 base, and 13 bases separated the two germline ends. The DNA of the CDR3 is TGTGCCAGCAGCCAAGATTTGGCTAGCGTATCCTACAATGAGCAGTTCTTC. Translation: CASSQDLASVSYNEQFF.

The genes are TRBV5-4 and TRBJ1-2, with TRBD1 as a possible D gene (6 bases). CDR1 and CDR2 from the germline V gene are SGHNT and YYREEE (reference sequence). V gave up 4 bases and J gave up 2 bases, with 15 bases separating them. The CDR3 runs 15 residues. This chain's CDR3 is CASSPNAGANYGYTF. The CDR3 nucleotides are TGTGCCAGCAGCCCCAATGCGGGGGCGAACTATGGCTACACCTTC. Together with reference TRBV5-4 and TRBJ1-2, the CDR3 gives the full variable domain: ETGVTQSPTHLIKTRGQQVTLRCSSQSGHNTVSWYQQALGQGPQFIFQYYREEENGRGNFPPRFSGLQFPNYSSELNVNALELDDSALYLCASSPNAGANYGYTFGSGTRLTVV.

The chain recombines TRBV4-2 with TRBJ1-2; TRBD1 is a possible D gene (5 bases). V lost 5 bases to trimming and J lost 5 bases, with 12 bases between them. There are 13 residues in the CDR3. Germline CDR1 reads LGHNA; CDR2 reads YNFKEQ. The CDR3: CASSLAGTYGYTF. Written as DNA, the CDR3 is TGTGCCAGCAGCTTGGCAGGGACTTATGGCTACACCTTC.

In this sample, this clone turned up once. V is TRBV19 and J is TRBJ1-2, with a tentative D call TRBD1 (6 bases). Germline V gene data show CDR1 as LNHDA and CDR2 as SQIVND (reference sequence). The germline V and J ends were trimmed by 2 bases and 6 bases, with 7 bases remaining between them. The CDR3 has 12 residues. DNA of the CDR3: TGTGCCAGTAGTATACCAGGGGATGGCTACACCTTC. Its translation: CASSIPGDGYTF.